This T cell receptor (beta chain) appears in the sequencing data of a study of vaccination effects on CD4 cells after COVID-19. The V gene's germline CDR1 is ENHRY and CDR2 SYGVKD. Trimming took 3 bases from V and 5 from J, leaving 10 bases between them. CDR3 size: 13 residues. Expansion with viral peptide pools was applied to antigen-specific CD4+ T cells by the ViraFEST assay prior to sequencing. Scientists isolated CD4+ T cells after an approximately ten-day culture period ended. It was between March and December 2020 that the person had a SARS-CoV-2 infection confirmed by PCR. Every well housed some 2 million PBMC, which grew in culture alongside around 10 IU/ml IL-2 and 10 ug/ml peptides. The authors exchanged half the medium for IL-2 medium on days 3 and 7. Profiling relied on immunoSEQ multiplex PCR, and the TCRdb table lists in-frame clones only, not all of them. This table holds some 40,000 clones, 73% found once.

As concerns this clone: As yet, its antigen is unknown.

Sequences were derived from CD4+ T cells from PBMCs cultured with a peptide pool, sampled before COVID-19 vaccination. The TCR was taken from a human donor who had a prior SARS-CoV-2 infection. This chain links TRBV10-3 with TRBJ1-1; no definite D call. The CDR3 protein is CAISDARETEAFF. Written as DNA, the CDR3 is TGTGCCATCAGTGATGCCCGTGAGACTGAAGCTTTCTTT.